Listed below are T cell receptor beta chains from one sample, sequenced in a study of T cells in Graves' hyperthyroidism and ophthalmopathy. TCRdb fed the multiplex PCR reads into MiXCR, producing one record per CDR3 protein. The sample shows about 520,000 distinct CDR3 sequences, around 20% of them seen only once. The sample comprised blood. The receptors stem from a man between 18 and 29 years old with Graves' hyperthyroidism. CDR3s include the opening cysteine and the closing phenylalanine or tryptophan. The D gene is left open where the match is weak. Clone size is stated in some rows and not others, as once, few, many or a class when expanded.

D gene: -; clone size: many; J gene: TRBJ2-7; V gene: TRBV29-1; CDR3 DNA: TGCAGCGTTGTGGTGTTTGGGGAGCAGTACTTC; CDR3 protein: CSVVVFGEQYF
D gene: TRBD2; clone size: many; J gene: TRBJ2-4; V gene: TRBV12-3/TRBV12-4; CDR3 DNA: TGTGCCAGCAGTTTAAGCGGGGGGGCCGTGGCCAAAAACATTCAGTACTTC; CDR3 protein: CASSLSGGAVAKNIQYF
D gene: -; clone size: few; J gene: TRBJ2-5; V gene: TRBV20-1; CDR3 DNA: TGCAGTGCTAGAGTCTTTGGAGAATCACAAGAGACCCAGTACTTC; CDR3 protein: CSARVFGESQETQYF
D gene: TRBD1; clone size: -; J gene: TRBJ2-4; V gene: TRBV25-1; CDR3 DNA: TGTGCCAGCAGTGAAAATACCGGGGGACAGGCGGAAGCCAAAAACATTCAGTACTTC; CDR3 protein: CASSENTGGQAEAKNIQYF
D gene: -; clone size: many; J gene: TRBJ2-5; V gene: TRBV7-9; CDR3 DNA: TGTGCCAGCAGCTTAGTCAGACCCATTCAAGAGACCCAGTACTTC; CDR3 protein: CASSLVRPIQETQYF
D gene: TRBD1; clone size: -; J gene: TRBJ1-2; V gene: TRBV11-2; CDR3 DNA: TGTGCCAGCAGCTTATCTAACTCCCGGACAGGGGCCAACTATGGCTACACCTTC; CDR3 protein: CASSLSNSRTGANYGYTF
D gene: TRBD1; clone size: -; J gene: TRBJ2-7; V gene: TRBV6-5; CDR3 DNA: TGTGCCAGCAGTTACTCCGGACAGGGAAGACTCTACGAGCAGTACTTC; CDR3 protein: CASSYSGQGRLYEQYF
D gene: TRBD2; clone size: many; J gene: TRBJ2-7; V gene: TRBV20-1; CDR3 DNA: TGCAGTGCTAGAGGCCATCTAGCGGGGGTAGACTACGAGCAGTACTTC; CDR3 protein: CSARGHLAGVDYEQYF
D gene: -; clone size: once; J gene: TRBJ1-2; V gene: TRBV6-1; CDR3 DNA: TGTGCCAGCAGTGAAGGCGTATTTTCTGGCTACACCTTC; CDR3 protein: CASSEGVFSGYTF
D gene: -; clone size: many; J gene: TRBJ2-2; V gene: TRBV19; CDR3 DNA: TGTGCCAGTAGTCCCGACATGGGAGCCGGGGAGCTGTTTTTT; CDR3 protein: CASSPDMGAGELFF
D gene: -; clone size: many; J gene: TRBJ1-2; V gene: TRBV28; CDR3 DNA: TGTGCCAGCAGTTTCTTCGCCAACCAGGTAGAGGCTGGCTACACCTTC; CDR3 protein: CASSFFANQVEAGYTF
D gene: -; clone size: -; J gene: TRBJ2-7; V gene: TRBV6-1; CDR3 DNA: TGTGCCAGCACTCGGACTACCCCCTACGAGCAGTACTTC; CDR3 protein: CASTRTTPYEQYF
D gene: -; clone size: many; J gene: TRBJ1-5; V gene: TRBV12-3/TRBV12-4; CDR3 DNA: TGTGCCAGCAGCATAACGGCAGTAAATCAGCCCCAGCATTTT; CDR3 protein: CASSITAVNQPQHF
D gene: TRBD1; clone size: many; J gene: TRBJ1-1; V gene: TRBV6-5; CDR3 DNA: TGTGCCAGCCGAGGACAGGGAGGAGTGGCGAACACTGAAGCTTTCTTT; CDR3 protein: CASRGQGGVANTEAFF
D gene: -; clone size: many; J gene: TRBJ1-2; V gene: TRBV28; CDR3 DNA: TGTGCCAGCAGTTTTACACTGGGGACGTATGGCTACACCTTC; CDR3 protein: CASSFTLGTYGYTF
D gene: -; clone size: many; J gene: TRBJ1-3; V gene: TRBV19; CDR3 DNA: TGTGCCAGTAGTATACGAGGTCCAGGAAACACCATATATTTT; CDR3 protein: CASSIRGPGNTIYF
D gene: -; clone size: -; J gene: TRBJ2-7; V gene: TRBV6-1; CDR3 DNA: TGTGCCTCGAGGTGGGGTCCCAACGAGCAGTACTTC; CDR3 protein: CASRWGPNEQYF
D gene: -; clone size: many; J gene: TRBJ1-1; V gene: TRBV11-2; CDR3 DNA: TGTGCCAGCAGCCTGGACGGTTGGGCTGAAGCTTTCTTT; CDR3 protein: CASSLDGWAEAFF
D gene: -; clone size: -; J gene: TRBJ2-7; V gene: TRBV12-3/TRBV12-4; CDR3 DNA: TGTGCCAGCAGCCTTAAAAGTGGTTTCTACGAGCAGTACTTC; CDR3 protein: CASSLKSGFYEQYF
D gene: -; clone size: once; J gene: TRBJ2-7; V gene: TRBV7-2; CDR3 DNA: TGTGCCAGCAGCTTAAACAGGGTACACGAGCAGTACTTC; CDR3 protein: CASSLNRVHEQYF
D gene: -; clone size: many; J gene: TRBJ1-2; V gene: TRBV20-1; CDR3 DNA: TGCAGTGTTCCAGCGGGCGGTCAGCCGGGCCGGGGTGGCTACACCTTC; CDR3 protein: CSVPAGGQPGRGGYTF
D gene: TRBD2; clone size: few; J gene: TRBJ2-7; V gene: TRBV12-3/TRBV12-4; CDR3 DNA: TGTGCCAGCAGCCCAGCGGGGGGACAGCGAACCTACGAGCAGTACTTC; CDR3 protein: CASSPAGGQRTYEQYF
D gene: -; clone size: many; J gene: TRBJ2-7; V gene: TRBV6-1; CDR3 DNA: TGTGCCAGCAGTGAACAGGGCGTAGAAGAGCAGTACTTC; CDR3 protein: CASSEQGVEEQYF
D gene: -; clone size: many; J gene: TRBJ1-5; V gene: TRBV5-1; CDR3 DNA: TGCGCCAGCAGTAACGACGGGAATCAGCCCCAGCATTTT; CDR3 protein: CASSNDGNQPQHF
D gene: -; clone size: many; J gene: TRBJ1-1; V gene: TRBV6-1; CDR3 DNA: TGTGCCAGCAGTGAAAGAGGACTGAAGATGAACACTGAAGCTTTCTTT; CDR3 protein: CASSERGLKMNTEAFF
D gene: TRBD1; clone size: few; J gene: TRBJ1-6; V gene: TRBV5-1; CDR3 DNA: TGCGCCAGCAGCGGCAACGTGGGACAGGGGAATTCACCCCTCCACTTT; CDR3 protein: CASSGNVGQGNSPLHF
D gene: -; clone size: many; J gene: TRBJ2-4; V gene: TRBV15; CDR3 DNA: TGTGCCACCAGCAGAGAGGGGTTAGCCAAAAACATTCAGTACTTC; CDR3 protein: CATSREGLAKNIQYF
D gene: TRBD2; clone size: many; J gene: TRBJ2-7; V gene: TRBV2; CDR3 DNA: TGTGCCAGCAGTGTCTCGGCGGGGGTTCTTACCTACGAGCAGTACTTC; CDR3 protein: CASSVSAGVLTYEQYF
D gene: TRBD1; clone size: many; J gene: TRBJ1-1; V gene: TRBV20-1; CDR3 DNA: TGCAGTGCGGACAGGGGATGGGGGAACACTGAAGCTTTCTTT; CDR3 protein: CSADRGWGNTEAFF
D gene: -; clone size: few; J gene: TRBJ1-2; V gene: TRBV3-1; CDR3 DNA: TGTGCCAGCAGCCAAGATTCCAGGAGCGGTGGCTACACCTTC; CDR3 protein: CASSQDSRSGGYTF
D gene: TRBD1; clone size: -; J gene: TRBJ1-1; V gene: TRBV20-1; CDR3 DNA: TGCAGTGCTAGGCCTCCTGTTAGGACAGGGGGCGCTGAGTCCACTGAAGCTTTCTTT; CDR3 protein: CSARPPVRTGGAESTEAFF
D gene: TRBD1; clone size: few; J gene: TRBJ2-7; V gene: TRBV5-1; CDR3 DNA: TGCGCCAGCAGCTTGGTTACAGGGGGCAACGACGAGCAGTACTTC; CDR3 protein: CASSLVTGGNDEQYF
D gene: -; clone size: -; J gene: TRBJ1-5; V gene: TRBV28; CDR3 DNA: TGTGCCAGCACTGGCCCCAAGGGACAGCCCCAGCATTTT; CDR3 protein: CASTGPKGQPQHF
D gene: TRBD1; clone size: -; J gene: TRBJ1-1; V gene: TRBV10-3; CDR3 DNA: TGTGCCATTACGACAGGGTTGAACACTGAAGCTTTCTTT; CDR3 protein: CAITTGLNTEAFF
D gene: -; clone size: -; J gene: TRBJ2-2; V gene: TRBV19; CDR3 DNA: TGTGCCAGTAGTATGGGACGGATGAGGAACACCGGGGAGCTGTTTTTT; CDR3 protein: CASSMGRMRNTGELFF
D gene: TRBD1; clone size: few; J gene: TRBJ2-2; V gene: TRBV29-1; CDR3 DNA: TGCAGCCCTTGGGACAGGGGAGGCGGGGAGCTGTTTTTT; CDR3 protein: CSPWDRGGGELFF
D gene: TRBD1; clone size: -; J gene: TRBJ2-5; V gene: TRBV20-1; CDR3 DNA: TGCAGTGCTAGAACCCCGTTTCAGGACAGGGGGCTCCAAGAGACCCAGTACTTC; CDR3 protein: CSARTPFQDRGLQETQYF
D gene: -; clone size: few; J gene: TRBJ2-7; V gene: TRBV5-1; CDR3 DNA: TGCGCCAGCAGCCCCCTGGGACTCTCAAGGTCCTACGAGCAGTACTTC; CDR3 protein: CASSPLGLSRSYEQYF
D gene: -; clone size: -; J gene: TRBJ2-6; V gene: TRBV20-1; CDR3 DNA: TGCAGTGCCAGCCCCTTTACTTCTGGGGCCAACGTCCTGACTTTC; CDR3 protein: CSASPFTSGANVLTF
D gene: -; clone size: many; J gene: TRBJ1-1; V gene: TRBV6-2/TRBV6-3; CDR3 DNA: TGTGCCAGCAGTTACCTGGCTGGGCGGGGGCGGGGGGTAGACACTGAAGCTTTCTTT; CDR3 protein: CASSYLAGRGRGVDTEAFF
D gene: TRBD1; clone size: many; J gene: TRBJ2-4; V gene: TRBV6-5; CDR3 DNA: TGTGCCAGTATGACAGGGGACAAAAACATTCAGTACTTC; CDR3 protein: CASMTGDKNIQYF
D gene: -; clone size: -; J gene: TRBJ1-1; V gene: TRBV7-8; CDR3 DNA: TGTGCCAGCAGCGTCGGGACTCTCGATGCTTTCTTT; CDR3 protein: CASSVGTLDAFF
D gene: -; clone size: -; J gene: TRBJ1-2; V gene: TRBV12-3/TRBV12-4; CDR3 DNA: TGTGCCAGCAGTGCCGGGATTAACTATGGCTACACCTTC; CDR3 protein: CASSAGINYGYTF
D gene: TRBD1; clone size: many; J gene: TRBJ2-2; V gene: TRBV12-3/TRBV12-4; CDR3 DNA: TGTGCCAGCAGTTTAGCGTGGGGGACAGGGGACACCGGGGAGCTGTTTTTT; CDR3 protein: CASSLAWGTGDTGELFF
D gene: TRBD1; clone size: many; J gene: TRBJ1-2; V gene: TRBV29-1; CDR3 DNA: TGCAGCGTGGCCGGGACAGGGTTAGACTATGGCTACACCTTC; CDR3 protein: CSVAGTGLDYGYTF
D gene: TRBD1; clone size: many; J gene: TRBJ2-2; V gene: TRBV30; CDR3 DNA: TGTGCCTCAAACCCCGGGACAGCGAACACCGGGGAGCTGTTTTTT; CDR3 protein: CASNPGTANTGELFF
D gene: TRBD1; clone size: many; J gene: TRBJ2-7; V gene: TRBV6-1; CDR3 DNA: TGTGCCAGCAGACGACAGGGGGTCAACGAGCAGTACTTC; CDR3 protein: CASRRQGVNEQYF
D gene: -; clone size: few; J gene: TRBJ2-2; V gene: TRBV27; CDR3 DNA: TGTGCCAGCAGTTTTCAGACAGGCCCCACCGGGGAGCTGTTTTTT; CDR3 protein: CASSFQTGPTGELFF
D gene: -; clone size: many; J gene: TRBJ2-6; V gene: TRBV12-3/TRBV12-4; CDR3 DNA: TGTGCCAGCACCCTTATTGCTGGGTCCGGGGCCAACGTCCTGACTTTC; CDR3 protein: CASTLIAGSGANVLTF
D gene: -; clone size: many; J gene: TRBJ1-1; V gene: TRBV27; CDR3 DNA: TGTGCCAGCAGTGTAGCGTTTGGCACTGAAGCTTTCTTT; CDR3 protein: CASSVAFGTEAFF
D gene: TRBD1; clone size: few; J gene: TRBJ1-1; V gene: TRBV6-1; CDR3 DNA: TGTGCCAGCAGGTGGGACAGGGTGACAATGAACACTGAAGCTTTCTTT; CDR3 protein: CASRWDRVTMNTEAFF
D gene: -; clone size: -; J gene: TRBJ1-6; V gene: TRBV15; CDR3 DNA: TGTGCCACCAGCAGAGACCCGGCGGTTGATAATTCACCCCTCCACTTT; CDR3 protein: CATSRDPAVDNSPLHF
D gene: -; clone size: -; J gene: TRBJ1-2; V gene: TRBV5-5; CDR3 DNA: TGTGCCAGCAGCTCTTCGACAGTCTATGGCTACACCTTC; CDR3 protein: CASSSSTVYGYTF
D gene: -; clone size: many; J gene: TRBJ2-7; V gene: TRBV7-8; CDR3 DNA: TGTGCCAGCAGTCAAACCGACGGCCGGTACGAGCAGTACTTC; CDR3 protein: CASSQTDGRYEQYF
D gene: -; clone size: many; J gene: TRBJ1-1; V gene: TRBV6-5; CDR3 DNA: TGTGCCAGCAGTTACTCGAAGCGTGCCCGAACTGAAGCTTTCTTT; CDR3 protein: CASSYSKRARTEAFF
D gene: TRBD1; clone size: -; J gene: TRBJ1-1; V gene: TRBV20-1; CDR3 DNA: TGCAGTGCTCTCGTGGAGGGGGCCACTGAATCTTTCTTT; CDR3 protein: CSALVEGATESFF
D gene: TRBD1; clone size: many; J gene: TRBJ1-5; V gene: TRBV2; CDR3 DNA: TGTGCCACCCGGGACAGGGGACATCAGCCCCAGCATTTT; CDR3 protein: CATRDRGHQPQHF
D gene: -; clone size: -; J gene: TRBJ2-7; V gene: TRBV11-2; CDR3 DNA: TGTGCCAGCAGCTTAGTTAGGAGCGGCGGTTTCTCCTACGAGCAGTACTTC; CDR3 protein: CASSLVRSGGFSYEQYF